Shown below are 12 T cell receptor beta chains from a single sample sequenced in a study of T-cell memory formation after mild COVID-19. TCRdb called the 5' RACE reads again in MiXCR, with one record for every CDR3 protein. The sample has just under 350,000 distinct CDR3 sequences, roughly 13% seen once; the top ten hold around 21%. Sample: PBMCs or a T cell subset sorted from them (not recorded which). The receptors here all came from a man younger than 35 who had mild COVID-19 (a few samples of this study predate the infection). Cell type and time point are not known.

The chain employs TRBV7-2 and TRBJ1-1; 8 bases match TRBD1. Germline CDR1 SGHTA, CDR2 FQGNSA. J gave up 3 bases and V 7 bases, and 4 bases lay outside the gene matches. The CDR3 is 13 residues long. The CDR3 DNA sequence: TGTGCCAGCACCCTACAGGGGGACACTGAAGCTTTCTTT. It specifies CASTLQGDTEAFF.

The chain employs TRBV9 and TRBJ2-3; the match to TRBD2 covers 9 bases. CDR1 and CDR2 from the germline V gene are SGDLS and YYNGEE. Losses at the gene ends were 2 bases for V and 2 bases for J; bases not matched to a gene: 12. CDR3 length: 18 residues. CDR3 sequence reads: CASSVEAGGGGYTDTQYF. CDR3 nucleotide sequence: TGTGCCAGCAGCGTGGAGGCCGGCGGGGGGGGATACACAGATACGCAGTATTTT.

This clonotype occurred a few times. The gene calls are TRBV18 and TRBJ1-1; 8 bases fit TRBD1. The J segment lost 6 bases and the V segment lost 3 bases, leaving 6 bases of the junction unmatched. This CDR3 has 14 amino acids. The germline V gene encodes CDR1 KGHSH and CDR2 LQKENI. CDR3 coding DNA: TGTGCCAGCTCACCCTCCCAGACAGGGGCTGAAGCTTTCTTT. This gives the protein CASSPSQTGAEAFF.

A note on this clonotype: A much larger clone differs by one base, so this may be a read error. The CDR3 DNA reads as TGTGCCTGGAGTGTCCAGGGTTACCCCCGGGCTTTCTTT. Translation gives CAWSVQGYPRAFF. The rearrangement links TRBV30 to TRBJ1-1; D may be TRBD1 (5 bases). The length of the CDR3 is 13 residues. Germline loops: CDR1 GTSNPN, CDR2 SVGIG (reference sequence). Trimming took off 0 bases at V and 11 bases at J, with 16 bases between the two ends.

This clonotype was counted a few times. This chain connects TRBV14 to TRBJ1-2, with TRBD1 matching over 9 bases. Germline CDR1 and CDR2: SGHDN and FVKESK. With 2 bases clipped from V and 13 bases from J, the junction kept 17 bases outside the gene matches. This CDR3 comprises 16 residues. The CDR3 nucleotides are TGTGCCAGCAGCCAACCCTTCTCAACAGGGGGCGGACCGCCCACCTTC. The encoded protein is CASSQPFSTGGGPPTF.

The rearrangement joins TRBV9 to TRBJ2-7; D ambiguous. The CDR3 covers 15 residues. CDR1 is SGDLS, CDR2 YYNGEE, per germline. V lost 0 bases, J lost 0 bases, and 10 bases lay in between. The CDR3 sequence is CASSVGPLSSYEQYF. As DNA, the CDR3 is TGTGCCAGCAGCGTAGGACCTCTTTCCTCCTACGAGCAGTACTTC.

At least ten counts were recorded for this clonotype. This chain links TRBV18 with TRBJ2-1, with TRBD2 identical over 8 bases. The germline V gene encodes CDR1 KGHSH and CDR2 LQKENI. J gave up 5 bases and V 2 bases, and 2 bases lay outside the gene matches. CDR3 length: 14 residues. The CDR3 DNA reads as TGTGCCAGCTCACCATCGCGGGGGGACAATGAGCAGTTCTTC. Translated: CASSPSRGDNEQFF.

The DNA for the CDR3 is TGCGCCAGCAGCTACTCGGACAGTAACACTGAAGCTTTCTTT. The encoded protein is CASSYSDSNTEAFF. The rearrangement links TRBV4-1 to TRBJ1-1; the D gene is possibly TRBD1 (6 bases). Germline CDR1 is MGHRA and CDR2 is YSYEKL. V gave up 5 bases and J gave up 2 bases, with 12 bases separating them. There are 14 residues in the CDR3.

This clonotype has a count of ten or more. The rearrangement uses TRBV12-3 or TRBV12-4 and TRBJ2-7; perhaps TRBD2 as D (6 bases). The CDR3 loop spans 17 amino acids. Trimming stripped 7 bases from V and 5 bases from J, with 27 bases between. CDR3 residues: CASNPRLAIRCPHEQYV. The CDR3 coding sequence is TGTGCCAGCAACCCTCGGCTAGCGATCCGTTGTCCCCACGAGCAGTACGTC.

CDR3 DNA sequence: TGTGCCAGCAGCCCACCGGGGCCTCCCTACGAGCAGTACTTC. Translated, it gives CASSPPGPPYEQYF. The chain links TRBV7-2 to TRBJ2-7, with D tentatively TRBD1 or TRBD2 (5 bases each). This CDR3 has 14 residues. Germline V lookup: CDR1 SGHTA, CDR2 FQGNSA. V lost 5 bases and J lost 2, with 13 bases in between.

The chain carries TRBV20-1 and TRBJ2-7, with TRBD1 identical over 8 bases. The CDR3 is 11 residues long. The germline V gene has CDR1 DFQATT and CDR2 SNEGSKA (reference sequence). The CDR3 DNA is TGCAGTGCTCTGGGCGACAGGGGCCCCCGCGTC. It codes for CSALGDRGPRV.

This clonotype showed up just a few times. The J gene is TRBJ2-7, the V gene TRBV5-1; TRBD1 matches at 8 bases. The germline gives CDR1 SGHRS, CDR2 YFSETQ. CDR3 size: 14 residues. Trimming at V came to 4 bases and at J to 5 bases, leaving 8 bases not matched to a gene. This CDR3 is CASSLRTGSHEQYF. The CDR3, as DNA: TGCGCCAGCAGCCTTCGGACAGGGAGTCACGAGCAGTACTTC.